A single sample gave rise to the 9 T cell receptor beta chains below, sequenced in a study of T-cell reconstitution after alpha-beta-depleted transplantation in children. The TCRbeta library incorporated unique molecular identifiers. TCRdb reprocessed the PCR reads via MiXCR and lists one record per CDR3 protein. The data show 580,000 or so distinct CDR3 sequences, about 23% seen once. The sequenced sample was PBMCs, mostly from graft donor cells, obtained 360 days after TCRalphabeta/CD19-depleted stem cell transplant. These receptors came from a boy under three years old who had a stem cell transplant for acute myeloid leukemia, so the T cells may come from the graft donor.

This chain links TRBV27 with TRBJ2-6; D may match TRBD1 or TRBD2 (6 bases each). V was pared by 5 bases and J by 0 bases, with 14 bases between. Germline V gives CDR1 MNHEY, CDR2 SMNVEV (reference sequence). The CDR3 extends over 17 amino acids. The CDR3 DNA reads TGTGCCAGCAGTAAGGGGGGAGACTTCTCTGGGGCCAACGTCCTGACTTTC. Translation: CASSKGGDFSGANVLTF.

In its sample, this clonotype was seen many times. The chain joins TRBV25-1 to TRBJ2-5; TRBD2 matches 7 bases. The germline V gene has CDR1 MGHDK and CDR2 SYGVNS. The CDR3 has 14 residues. The V segment lost 8 bases and the J segment 3 bases; nucleotides outside the gene matches: 9. The DNA of the CDR3 is TGTGCCAGCGCTTGGGCCGGGGGGAAAGAGACCCAGTACTTC. Protein product: CASAWAGGKETQYF.

The rearrangement uses TRBV24-1 and TRBJ2-1, with unresolved D. Trimming stripped 1 base from V and 7 bases from J, with 7 bases between. CDR1 is KGHDR and CDR2 is SFDVKD in the germline V gene. The length of the CDR3 is 13 residues. This chain's CDR3 is CATSDLDGNEQFF. The CDR3 coding sequence is TGTGCCACCAGTGATTTAGATGGGAATGAGCAGTTCTTC.

This clonotype has just a few counts. J is TRBJ1-2 and V is TRBV20-1, with D uncertain. From germline, CDR1 is DFQATT and CDR2 SNEGSKA (reference sequence). This CDR3 is 14 amino acids long. The ends were cut back, 0 bases at V and 1 base at J, with 9 bases in the middle. CDR3 protein: CSARDRGRNYGYTF. The DNA for the CDR3 is TGCAGTGCTAGAGATCGGGGTCGTAACTATGGCTACACCTTC.

The sample holds a few counts of this clonotype. This chain connects TRBV20-1 to TRBJ2-7, with 7 bases lining up with TRBD1. The CDR3 spans 14 residues. With V trimmed by 6 bases and J by 3 bases, 11 bases remained unmatched. Germline CDR1 DFQATT, CDR2 SNEGSKA (reference sequence). CDR3 region: CSATNRGNVYEQYF. CDR3 coding DNA: TGCAGTGCGACCAACAGGGGTAACGTCTACGAGCAGTACTTC.

This clonotype came up many times. The rearrangement links TRBV9 to TRBJ1-5; D not resolved. Germline-derived CDR1 and CDR2 are SGDLS and YYNGEE. The length of the CDR3 is 15 residues. V was shortened by 1 base and J by 0 bases, with 8 bases between the two germline ends. The CDR3 is CASSVSGDSNQPQHF. The DNA for the CDR3 is TGTGCCAGCAGCGTATCCGGGGATAGCAATCAGCCCCAGCATTTT.

The chain couples TRBV27 to TRBJ2-1; possibly TRBD2 for D (5 bases). The V end lost 3 bases, the J end lost 9 bases, and 9 bases lay between the germline ends. The CDR3 loop spans 12 amino acids. CDR1 is MNHEY and CDR2 is SMNVEV in the germline V gene (reference sequence). CDR3 protein: CASSFGGGEQFF. The CDR3 DNA sequence: TGTGCCAGCAGTTTCGGAGGAGGTGAGCAGTTCTTC.

This clonotype showed up just a few times. The J gene is TRBJ2-7, the V gene TRBV10-3; TRBD1 matches at 8 bases. In germline, CDR1 is ENHRY, CDR2 SYGVKD. This CDR3 comprises 14 residues. Trimming cost V 10 bases and J 2 bases; bases outside gene matches: 10. CDR3 amino acids: CASRPGQEAYEQYV. As DNA, the CDR3 is TGTGCCAGCCGCCCGGGACAGGAGGCCTACGAGCAGTACGTC.

The rearrangement uses TRBV11-1 and TRBJ2-5, with 8 bases aligning to TRBD2. This CDR3 region has 14 residues. Germline V gene sequence: CDR1 SGHAT, CDR2 FQDESV (reference sequence). Germline trimming cut 2 bases from V and 5 bases from J; bases unmatched to any gene: 4. The CDR3 coding sequence is TGTGCCAGCAGCTTATCGTGGACTAGCGAGACCCAGTACTTC. Residues: CASSLSWTSETQYF.